This paragraph reports one T cell receptor (beta chain). What it binds is not known. J lost 4 bases, V lost 6 bases, and 6 bases had no gene match. The CDR3 has 14 amino acids. Germline V gives CDR1 MNHNS, CDR2 SASEGT. The data derive from a study of cytomegalovirus exposure and HLA in healthy donors. In the PCR, 60 Vbeta and 13 Jbeta primers were used. Clones were sequenced by immunoSEQ multiplex PCR, and TCRdb holds only the in-frame ones, with some missing. Of around 50,000 clones listed, around three fifths are singletons. Study-wide findings and caveats: For most TCR sequences rarity was the rule, although some public TCRs occurred in many donors. It was reported that TCR beta sequences correctly inferred the HLA-A and HLA-B alleles for most subjects.

The receptor was isolated from a human donor in good health. The source material was PBMCs. V and J are TRBV6-1 and TRBJ2-3; 8 nucleotides line up with TRBD1. CDR3 DNA sequence: TGTGCCAGCAGGCTACAGGGGGGCCCAGATACGCAGTATTTT. Amino acid sequence: CASRLQGGPDTQYF.